The next 14 T cell receptor beta chains were all read from a single sample in a study of T-cell reconstitution after alpha-beta-depleted transplantation in children. This sample's TCRbeta library carried unique molecular identifier barcodes. TCRdb re-called the PCR reads through MiXCR, storing one row per CDR3 protein. This table holds some 81,000 distinct CDR3 sequences, roughly an eighth found once. This material consisted of PBMCs, mostly from graft donor cells, taken 180 days after TCRalphabeta/CD19-depleted stem cell transplant. The source is a male patient between 2 and 10 years old who had a stem cell transplant for acute lymphoblastic leukemia, so the T cells may come from the graft donor.

Only a few counts were recorded for this clonotype. V and J are TRBV2 and TRBJ2-1, with 9 bases fitting TRBD2. CDR1 SNHLY and CDR2 FYNNEI come from the germline V gene. This CDR3 contains 18 residues. The CDR3 bases are TGTACCTCCCTAGAAGTAGCGGGGGCCCGGCCGGGCTACAATGAGCAGTTCTTC. Translated: CTSLEVAGARPGYNEQFF. The complete variable domain, with remaining parts taken from reference TRBV2 and TRBJ2-1, reads EPEVTQTPSHQVTQMGQEVILRCVPISNHLYFYWYRQILGQKVEFLVSFYNNEISEKSEIFDDQFSVERPDGSNFTLKIRSTKLEDSAMYFCTSLEVAGARPGYNEQFFGPGTRLTVL.

The V gene is TRBV28, the J gene TRBJ2-2; D might be TRBD2 (6 bases). The CDR3 contains 15 residues. Germline V CDR1 and CDR2: MDHEN, SYDVKM. V was cut by 1 base and J by 3 bases, with 9 bases left in between. The CDR3 region has the DNA TGTGCCAGCAGTTTATCACCGGGAGACACCGGGGAGCTGTTTTTT. The encoded protein is CASSLSPGDTGELFF. The variable domain in full, with the rest retrieved from reference TRBV28 and TRBJ2-2, is DVKVTQSSRYLVKRTGEKVFLECVQDMDHENMFWYRQDPGLGLRLIYFSYDVKMKEKGDIPEGYSVSREKKERFSLILESASTNQTSMYLCASSLSPGDTGELFFGEGSRLTVL.

This clonotype was seen at least ten times. The CDR3 region is CASSKTGQPYTGELFF. The CDR3 bases are TGTGCCAGCAGTAAAACCGGACAGCCGTACACCGGGGAGCTGTTTTTT. This rearrangement joins TRBV7-2 to TRBJ2-2, with D possibly being TRBD1 (6 bases). The V gene lost 6 bases and the J gene lost 3 bases, with 17 bases spanning the gap. Germline assignment: CDR1 SGHTA and CDR2 FQGNSA. The CDR3 length is 16 residues. The whole variable domain, remainder taken from reference TRBV7-2 and TRBJ2-2, is GAGVSQSPSNKVTEKGKDVELRCDPISGHTALYWYRQSLGQGLEFLIYFQGNSAPDKSGLPSDRFSAERTGGSVSTLTIQRTQQEDSAVYLCASSKTGQPYTGELFFGEGSRLTVL.

This chain links TRBV6-1 with TRBJ2-1, with 11 bases that match TRBD2. Germline V CDR1 and CDR2: MNHNS, SASEGT. The CDR3 covers 19 residues. Unmatched junction bases numbered 15, after V lost 2 bases and J lost 6 bases. CDR3 protein: CASSERGGSGRGLPNEQFF. CDR3 sequence (DNA): TGTGCCAGCAGTGAACGGGGAGGTAGCGGGAGGGGCCTCCCCAATGAGCAGTTCTTC.

The chain carries TRBV5-1 and TRBJ2-1, with TRBD2 identical over 14 bases. The germline CDR1 and CDR2 sequences are SGHRS and YFSETQ. The V and J ends lost 3 bases and 7 bases, in that order; junction bases with no gene match: 15. The CDR3 contains 19 residues. CDR3 protein: CASSSHLTSGRAEGNEQFF. In DNA form, the CDR3 reads TGCGCCAGCAGCTCCCACCTGACTAGCGGGAGGGCCGAGGGAAATGAGCAGTTCTTC. Variable domain in full (rest from reference TRBV5-1 and TRBJ2-1): KAGVTQTPRYLIKTRGQQVTLSCSPISGHRSVSWYQQTPGQGLQFLFEYFSETQRNKGNFPGRFSGRQFSNSRSEMNVSTLELGDSALYLCASSSHLTSGRAEGNEQFFGPGTRLTVL.

The CDR3 spells CASSRGQKNTEAFF. Written as DNA, the CDR3 is TGCGCCAGCAGCCGCGGACAGAAGAACACTGAAGCTTTCTTT. The rearrangement joins TRBV4-3 to TRBJ1-1; the D gene is possibly TRBD1 (6 bases). Per germline, CDR1 LGHNA and CDR2 YSLEER. Trimming cost V 4 bases and J 1 base, with 10 bases left between them. The CDR3 is made up of 14 amino acids.

The CDR3: CASSWEGAGELFF. As DNA, the CDR3 is TGCGCCAGCAGCTGGGAAGGAGCTGGGGAGCTGTTTTTT. The rearrangement uses TRBV5-1 and TRBJ2-2; D ambiguous. CDR1 is SGHRS and CDR2 is YFSETQ in the germline V gene. This CDR3 comprises 13 residues. The V gene lost 3 bases and the J gene lost 8 bases, with 11 bases spanning the gap.

At least ten counts were recorded for this clonotype. The chain couples TRBV11-2 to TRBJ1-2; 8 bases match TRBD1. CDR1 SGHAT and CDR2 FQNNGV come from the germline V gene. The length of the CDR3 is 16 residues. Trimming took 5 bases from V and 0 from J; bases not matched to a gene: 8. The CDR3 reads CASSPAGGGPNYGYTF. DNA of the CDR3: TGTGCCAGCAGCCCTGCAGGGGGCGGTCCTAACTATGGCTACACCTTC.

J is TRBJ1-6 and V is TRBV6-5, with D perhaps TRBD1 (6 bases). The CDR3 has 15 residues. Trimming left V 2 bases short and J 10 bases short, with 15 bases between. Germline assignment: CDR1 MNHEY and CDR2 SVGAGI. CDR3 sequence: CASSYGPPGASPLHF. CDR3 in DNA: TGTGCCAGCAGTTACGGCCCCCCGGGGGCCTCACCCCTCCACTTT.

A few counts support this clonotype. CDR3 sequence: CAKPSGDFYEQYF. CDR3 DNA sequence: TGCGCCAAACCTAGCGGAGATTTCTACGAGCAGTACTTC. This chain joins TRBV5-1 and TRBJ2-7; 7 bases line up with TRBD2. The junction had 9 bases not matched to a gene; V was cut back by 9 bases and J by 3 bases. This CDR3 comprises 13 residues. The germline V gene has CDR1 SGHRS and CDR2 YFSETQ.

This clonotype was counted between two and nine times. The chain combines TRBV28 with TRBJ1-4; maybe TRBD1 (6 bases). Germline lookup yields CDR1 MDHEN and CDR2 SYDVKM. Trimming took off 6 bases at V and 2 bases at J, with 19 bases between the two ends. The CDR3 totals 17 residues. For the CDR3, the DNA is TGTGCCAGCAGGGTGATTCGGGGGCCTACGACTAATGAAAAACTGTTTTTT. It translates to CASRVIRGPTTNEKLFF.

V gene TRBV19 combines with J gene TRBJ2-7; weak D call: TRBD1 (5 bases). The CDR3 runs 15 residues. In germline, CDR1 is LNHDA, CDR2 SQIVND (reference sequence). V was trimmed by 3 bases and J by 2 bases, leaving 14 bases between them. CDR3 coding DNA: TGTGCCAGTAGTATCGCAGGGCATCTCACCTACGAGCAGTACTTC. Protein product: CASSIAGHLTYEQYF.

V and J are TRBV4-2 and TRBJ1-5; TRBD1 matches at 7 bases. Trimming took 0 bases from V and 10 from J; bases not matched to a gene: 3. The CDR3 runs to 13 residues. Germline V CDR1 and CDR2: LGHNA, YNFKEQ. The CDR3: CASSQDRQGPQHF. The DNA for the CDR3 is TGTGCCAGCAGCCAAGATCGACAGGGTCCCCAGCATTTT.

The rearrangement uses TRBV20-1 and TRBJ1-1, with D maybe TRBD1 (5 bases). V was pared by 0 bases and J by 5 bases, with 13 bases between. CDR1 is DFQATT and CDR2 is SNEGSKA in the germline V gene (reference sequence). The CDR3 is made up of 14 amino acids. CDR3 nucleotide sequence: TGCAGTGCTAGAGAGGGGCGGGGCCGGACTGAAGCTTTCTTT. This translates into CSAREGRGRTEAFF.